This T cell receptor beta chain was profiled in a study of cytomegalovirus exposure and HLA in healthy donors. Looking at the study overall: The approximately 670 first-cohort repertoires and the approximately 130 validation repertoires shared the same platform, a later analysis reported.

This table comes from immunoSEQ multiplex PCR, and its TCRdb copy is limited to in-frame clones, with some not included. The data show about 76,000 clones, 94% seen once. Notes on this clone: Its antigen remains unknown.

Regarding the study as a whole: The authors confirmed in vitro that a few CMV-associated chains were specific for CMV antigens. The study flagged approximately 180 TCR beta chains as cytomegalovirus-associated. The classifier reportedly diagnosed cytomegalovirus status with high specificity and sensitivity.

The germline V gene encodes CDR1 LNHDA and CDR2 SQIVND (reference sequence). This CDR3 spans 15 amino acids. V lost 10 bases, J lost 5 bases, and 13 bases stayed unmatched. Sequenced sample: PBMCs. J is TRBJ2-2 and V is TRBV19; 7 nucleotides line up with TRBD2. This TCR was sampled from a man in his late teens or twenties in good health and CMV-seropositive. CDR3 loop: CATKYGASGTGELFF. CDR3 bases: TGTGCCACTAAGTATGGGGCTAGCGGAACCGGGGAGCTGTTTTTT.